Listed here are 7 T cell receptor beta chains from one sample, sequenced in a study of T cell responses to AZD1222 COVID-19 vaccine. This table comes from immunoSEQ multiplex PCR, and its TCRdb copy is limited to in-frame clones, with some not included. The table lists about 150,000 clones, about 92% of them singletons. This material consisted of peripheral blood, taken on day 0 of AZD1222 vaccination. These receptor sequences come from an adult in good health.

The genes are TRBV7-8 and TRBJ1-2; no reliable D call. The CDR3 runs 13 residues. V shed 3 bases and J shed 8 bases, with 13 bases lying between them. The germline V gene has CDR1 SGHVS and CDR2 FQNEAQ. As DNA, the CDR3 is TGTGCCAGCAGCTTGGGAGGGATGGAAGGCTACACCTTC. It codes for CASSLGGMEGYTF. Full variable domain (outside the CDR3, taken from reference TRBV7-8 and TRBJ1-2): GAGVSQSPRYKVAKRGQDVALRCDPISGHVSLFWYQQALGQGPEFLTYFQNEAQLDKSGLPSDRFFAERPEGSVSTLKIQRTQQEDSAVYLCASSLGGMEGYTFGSGTRLTVV.

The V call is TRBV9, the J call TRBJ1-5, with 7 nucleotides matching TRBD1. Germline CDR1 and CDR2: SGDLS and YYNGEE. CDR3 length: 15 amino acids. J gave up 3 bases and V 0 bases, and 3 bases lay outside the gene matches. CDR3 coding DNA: TGTGCCAGCAGCGTAGGACAGGGCCCCAATCAGCCCCAGCATTTT. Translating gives CASSVGQGPNQPQHF.

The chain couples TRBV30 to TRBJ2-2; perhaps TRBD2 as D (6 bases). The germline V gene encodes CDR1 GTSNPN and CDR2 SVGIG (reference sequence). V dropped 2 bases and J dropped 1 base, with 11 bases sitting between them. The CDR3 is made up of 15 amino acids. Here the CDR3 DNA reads TGTGCCTGGAGTCGGGGGTTGGTGAACACCGGGGAGCTGTTTTTT. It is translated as CAWSRGLVNTGELFF.

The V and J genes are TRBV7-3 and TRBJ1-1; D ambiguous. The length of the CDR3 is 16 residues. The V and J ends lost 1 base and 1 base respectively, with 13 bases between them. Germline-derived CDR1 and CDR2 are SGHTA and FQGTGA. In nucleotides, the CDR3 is TGTGCCAGCAGCTTAAGACCGTGGGCGGCGAACACTGAAGCTTTCTTT. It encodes CASSLRPWAANTEAFF.

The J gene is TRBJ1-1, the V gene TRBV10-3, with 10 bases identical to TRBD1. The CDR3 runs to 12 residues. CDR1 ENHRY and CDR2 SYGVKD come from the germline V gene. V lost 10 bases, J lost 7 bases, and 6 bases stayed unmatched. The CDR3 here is CATRTGGDEAFF. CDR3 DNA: TGTGCCACCCGGACAGGGGGGGATGAAGCTTTCTTT.

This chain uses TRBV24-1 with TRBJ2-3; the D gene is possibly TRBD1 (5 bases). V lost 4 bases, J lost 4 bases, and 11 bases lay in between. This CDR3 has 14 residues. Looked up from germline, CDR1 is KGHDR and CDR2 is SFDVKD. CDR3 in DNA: TGTGCCACCAGTGACCTCCTCAGGGCAGATACGCAGTATTTT. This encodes CATSDLLRADTQYF.

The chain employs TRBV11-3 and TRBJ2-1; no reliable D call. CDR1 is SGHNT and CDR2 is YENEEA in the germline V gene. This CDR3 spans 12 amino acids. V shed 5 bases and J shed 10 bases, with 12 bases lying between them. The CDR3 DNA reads TGTGCCAGCAGCCCCCCTCAGCCCGAGCAGTTCTTC. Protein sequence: CASSPPQPEQFF.